The 11 T cell receptor beta chains below all came from one sample that was sequenced in a study of CD8 T cells in Susac syndrome. RNA totalling about 0.5 to 1 ug underwent reverse transcription with random hexamers. TCRdb re-called the immunoSEQ multiplex PCR reads through MiXCR, storing one row per CDR3 protein. The sample lists around 180,000 distinct CDR3 sequences, approximately 94% occurring once. Sequences were obtained from CD4+ T cells from PBMCs. These TCRs come from a human donor with multiple sclerosis.

The chain has TRBV5-1 and TRBJ2-3; perhaps TRBD1 as D (5 bases). Trimming took 2 bases from V and 0 from J, leaving 13 bases between them. The CDR3 is 16 residues long. Looked up from germline, CDR1 is SGHRS and CDR2 is YFSETQ. The CDR3 loop reads CASSLRDSLSTDTQYF. DNA for the CDR3: TGCGCCAGCAGCTTACGCGACAGCCTTAGCACAGATACGCAGTATTTT.

The chain employs TRBV18 and TRBJ1-5; D is ambiguous. The CDR3 extends over 14 amino acids. Germline CDR1 and CDR2: KGHSH and LQKENI. Trimming left V 3 bases short and J 5 bases short, with 11 bases between. The CDR3 nucleotides are TGTGCCAGCTCACCGCTGGGTGACCATCAGCCCCAGCATTTT. Its protein product is CASSPLGDHQPQHF.

This chain joins TRBV12-3 or TRBV12-4 and TRBJ2-3; TRBD1 matches 7 bases. The trim removed 4 bases at V and 4 bases at J, leaving 2 bases unmatched. The CDR3 sequence is 13 residues long. CDR3 sequence reads: CASSYDRADTQYF. The DNA of the CDR3 is TGTGCCAGCAGTTACGACAGGGCAGATACGCAGTATTTT.

The chain recombines TRBV11-3 with TRBJ1-1; D remains unclear. This CDR3 has 14 residues. Germline loops: CDR1 SGHNT, CDR2 YENEEA. V was shortened by 7 bases and J by 1 base, with 13 bases between the two germline ends. CDR3 bases: TGTGCCAGCAACGGGAATGGTAGGAACACTGAAGCTTTCTTT. Translated, it gives CASNGNGRNTEAFF.

This clonotype appeared once. The J gene is TRBJ1-2, the V gene TRBV29-1; no reliable D call. Trimming left V 6 bases short and J 12 bases short, with 11 bases between. This CDR3 is 9 amino acids long. CDR1 is SQVTM, CDR2 ANQGSEA, per germline. DNA of the CDR3: TGCAGCGTCCCCCTAGGGAACACCTTC. The encoded protein is CSVPLGNTF.

The rearrangement joins TRBV7-9 to TRBJ2-1; the D gene is possibly TRBD1 (5 bases). The germline V gene encodes CDR1 SEHNR and CDR2 FQNEAQ (reference sequence). V shed 0 bases and J shed 8 bases, with 11 bases lying between them. CDR3 length: 14 residues. The CDR3 coding sequence is TGTGCCAGCAGCTTAGCGGGCAGGGTCTATGAGCAGTTCTTC. This gives the protein CASSLAGRVYEQFF.

The chain recombines TRBV12-3 or TRBV12-4 with TRBJ2-5; 8 nucleotides match TRBD1. This CDR3 region has 14 residues. V was pared by 6 bases and J by 3 bases, with 6 bases of the junction left unmatched. CDR3 amino acids: CASRNRGIEETQYF. The DNA for the CDR3 is TGTGCCAGCAGAAACAGGGGGATCGAAGAGACCCAGTACTTC.

CDR3 region: CASSLDRGRTEAFF. The CDR3 coding sequence is TGTGCCAGCAGCCTGGACAGGGGGCGGACTGAAGCTTTCTTT. The chain carries TRBV11-2 and TRBJ1-1, with TRBD1 identical over 11 bases. The germline V gene encodes CDR1 SGHAT and CDR2 FQNNGV. V trimming: 5 bases; J trimming: 5 bases; junction bases outside the gene matches: 4. The CDR3 covers 14 residues.

The gene calls are TRBV7-9 and TRBJ1-1; 8 nucleotides agree with TRBD1. Trimming took 5 bases from V and 3 from J; bases not matched to a gene: 11. The CDR3 extends over 16 amino acids. Germline lookup yields CDR1 SEHNR and CDR2 FQNEAQ (reference sequence). CDR3 residues: CASSPRTGRGYTEAFF. CDR3 nucleotide sequence: TGTGCCAGCAGCCCCCGGACAGGGCGAGGGTACACTGAAGCTTTCTTT.

The chain combines TRBV2 with TRBJ2-4; D gene ambiguous. This CDR3 contains 14 residues. Germline values: CDR1 SNHLY, CDR2 FYNNEI. Trimming removed 7 bases from V and 0 bases from J, with 10 bases in between. This CDR3 is CASKVLVAKNIQYF. CDR3 DNA sequence: TGTGCCAGCAAAGTCCTCGTAGCCAAAAACATTCAGTACTTC.

V gene TRBV29-1 combines with J gene TRBJ2-3; 12 nucleotides line up with TRBD2. V was clipped by 3 bases and J by 6 bases; unmatched bases: 4. Germline loops: CDR1 SQVTM, CDR2 ANQGSEA. The CDR3 totals 14 residues. CDR3 region: CSVDLAGGRDTQYF. In DNA form, the CDR3 reads TGCAGCGTTGACCTAGCGGGGGGGAGGGATACGCAGTATTTT.